This T cell receptor (beta chain) originates from a study of early stage breast cancer tumors. CDR1 and CDR2 from the germline V gene are LNHDA and SQIVND (reference sequence). There are 14 residues in the CDR3. Trimming cost V 4 bases and J 4 bases; bases outside gene matches: 6. Blood replicates held 0.5 ug DNA, tumor or normal breast roughly 1.5 ug, two each. The repertoire was sequenced with immunoSEQ multiplex PCR; TCRdb's copy has only in-frame clones and lacks some. The table shows 9,500 to 12,000 clones, with about four fifths occurring only once. The receptor was derived from a person aged 65 to 85 with breast cancer. This chain uses TRBV19 with TRBJ1-1; the match to TRBD1 covers 7 bases. Sequencing input: breast tumor tissue. The CDR3 DNA follows: TGTGCCAGTAGTAGACAGGGTAGAACCACTGAAGCTTTCTTT. The encoded protein is CASSRQGRTTEAFF.